The 19 T cell receptor beta chains presented below share a single source sample, sequenced in a study of blood T cell repertoires in COVID-19. The repertoire was sequenced with immunoSEQ multiplex PCR; TCRdb's copy has only in-frame clones and lacks some. This sample has 300,000 to 350,000 clones, with under 95% found just once. The specimen sequenced was peripheral blood. The receptor set was obtained from a woman in her late teens or twenties who had recovered from COVID-19.

This rearrangement joins TRBV27 to TRBJ2-3; the match to TRBD1 covers 7 bases. From germline, CDR1 is MNHEY and CDR2 SMNVEV (reference sequence). J lost 3 bases, V lost 3 bases, and 6 bases had no gene match. This CDR3 contains 15 residues. CDR3 bases: TGTGCCAGCAGTTTGCGACAGGGAGTGACAGATACGCAGTATTTT. Translated, it gives CASSLRQGVTDTQYF.

The J gene is TRBJ1-6, the V gene TRBV5-4; unclear D gene. Germline V gene lookup returns CDR1 SGHNT and CDR2 YYREEE (reference sequence). CDR3 length: 15 residues. V was cut by 0 bases and J by 7 bases, with 11 bases left in between. CDR3 sequence reads: CASSLGQVGNSPLHF. The CDR3 DNA follows: TGTGCCAGCAGCTTGGGGCAGGTCGGCAATTCACCCCTCCACTTT.

This sequence joins TRBV2 and TRBJ2-7; D is unresolved. Germline V gene lookup returns CDR1 SNHLY and CDR2 FYNNEI. V was clipped by 8 bases and J by 3 bases, with 8 bases between them. CDR3 length: 11 residues. DNA of the CDR3: TGTGCCAGCGGCCCCAGCTACGAGCAGTACGTC. Translating gives CASGPSYEQYV.

This clone was recorded once. The V and J genes are TRBV2 and TRBJ2-2; the D is unclear. The germline V and J ends were trimmed by 6 bases and 2 bases, with 10 bases remaining between them. The V gene's germline CDR1 is SNHLY and CDR2 FYNNEI. This CDR3 has 14 amino acids. As DNA, the CDR3 is TGTGCCAGCAGGCCTTCTAGAAACACCGGGGAGCTGTTTTTT. This encodes CASRPSRNTGELFF.

The CDR3 DNA reads as TGTGCCAGCAGCTTACGAGGGACAGGGTATTCACCCCTCCACTTT. Its translation: CASSLRGTGYSPLHF. This chain uses TRBV11-3 with TRBJ1-6; 9 nucleotides match TRBD1. V dropped 2 bases and J dropped 8; count of bases not matched to a gene: 4. The germline V gene has CDR1 SGHNT and CDR2 YENEEA. The CDR3 is 15 residues long.

This sequence joins TRBV28 and TRBJ1-2, with D possibly matching TRBD1 (6 bases). This CDR3 has 16 residues. CDR1 and CDR2 from the germline V gene are MDHEN and SYDVKM. The V end was cut by 4 bases, the J end by 4 bases, with 19 bases between. Here the CDR3 reads CASSSPSRGTTYGYTF. CDR3 DNA sequence: TGTGCCAGCAGTTCTCCTTCCAGGGGCACCACCTATGGCTACACCTTC.

This chain uses TRBV11-3 with TRBJ1-3; tentative D call: TRBD1 (5 bases). With 5 bases removed from V and 0 bases from J, the gap between germline ends came to 17 bases. The germline V gene encodes CDR1 SGHNT and CDR2 YENEEA. The CDR3 has 17 amino acids. The CDR3 reads CASSPRGGGASGNTIYF. The CDR3 coding sequence is TGTGCCAGCAGCCCCAGAGGCGGGGGAGCCTCTGGAAACACCATATATTTT.

The V gene is TRBV7-9, the J gene TRBJ1-2; TRBD1 matches 7 bases. The V gene's germline CDR1 is SEHNR and CDR2 FQNEAQ (reference sequence). The CDR3 is made up of 16 amino acids. The J segment lost 2 bases and the V segment lost 5 bases, leaving 11 bases of the junction unmatched. The CDR3 nucleotides are TGTGCCAGCAGCCCGTTCCCGGGACAGATAAACTATGGCTACACCTTC. Its protein product is CASSPFPGQINYGYTF.

The chain couples TRBV5-1 to TRBJ2-5; TRBD2 is a possible D gene (5 bases). Trimming stripped 4 bases from V and 2 bases from J, with 12 bases between. The germline gives CDR1 SGHRS, CDR2 YFSETQ. The CDR3 length is 14 residues. The CDR3 here is CASSTTIPQETQYF. The CDR3, as DNA: TGCGCCAGCAGCACGACTATCCCACAAGAGACCCAGTACTTC.

This chain links TRBV7-9 with TRBJ2-5, with 9 bases identical to TRBD1. The CDR3 consists of 14 residues. With 1 base clipped from V and 6 bases from J, the junction kept 3 bases outside the gene matches. Per the germline V gene, CDR1 is SEHNR and CDR2 is FQNEAQ (reference sequence). CDR3 residues: CASSLGTGAQTQYF. The CDR3 region has the DNA TGTGCCAGCAGCTTAGGGACAGGGGCCCAGACCCAGTACTTC.

This chain uses TRBV7-9 with TRBJ2-5, with 8 bases aligning to TRBD2. Per the germline V gene, CDR1 is SEHNR and CDR2 is FQNEAQ (reference sequence). The CDR3 consists of 14 residues. J gave up 3 bases and V 8 bases, and 8 bases lay outside the gene matches. The CDR3 sequence is CASFGNSGEETQYF. In DNA, the CDR3 is TGTGCCAGCTTCGGTAATAGCGGGGAAGAGACCCAGTACTTC.

The chain carries TRBV5-1 and TRBJ2-5, with 7 bases fitting TRBD2. Trimming cost V 4 bases and J 5 bases; bases outside gene matches: 11. Germline CDR1 reads SGHRS; CDR2 reads YFSETQ. The CDR3 length is 15 residues. In DNA form, the CDR3 reads TGCGCCAGCAGCCGTACTAGCGTGATGGCGGAGACCCAGTACTTC. It yields the protein CASSRTSVMAETQYF.

This clone has only a few counts. V and J are TRBV7-9 and TRBJ1-5; weak D call: TRBD1 (6 bases). CDR1 and CDR2 from the germline V gene are SEHNR and FQNEAQ (reference sequence). The CDR3 is 13 residues long. Trimming removed 6 bases from V and 7 bases from J, with 13 bases in between. The CDR3 DNA reads TGTGCCAGCAGTTCCTCAGGGGAGCAGCCCCAGCATTTT. The encoded protein is CASSSSGEQPQHF.

This clone showed up just a few times. The chain employs TRBV19 and TRBJ1-6, with a possible D match to TRBD1 (5 bases). CDR3 length: 14 amino acids. Germline CDR1 is LNHDA and CDR2 is SQIVND (reference sequence). Trimming shortened V by 2 bases and J by 4 bases, and 6 bases separated the two germline ends. CDR3 sequence reads: CASSIQGYNSPLHF. CDR3 in DNA: TGTGCCAGTAGTATACAGGGATATAATTCACCCCTCCACTTT.

The rearrangement joins TRBV2 to TRBJ2-7; TRBD2 agrees at 8 bases. The CDR3 has 13 amino acids. Germline loops: CDR1 SNHLY, CDR2 FYNNEI. The V gene end was trimmed by 5 bases and the J gene end by 4 bases; junction bases not matched to a gene: 4. In DNA, the CDR3 is TGTGCCAGCAGTCCTCCTAGCGGGTACGAGCAGTACGTC. This sequence encodes CASSPPSGYEQYV.

The chain is built from TRBV19 and TRBJ1-2; 7 positions agree with TRBD1. V was clipped by 5 bases and J by 5 bases; unmatched bases: 20. The CDR3 is 18 residues long. CDR1 LNHDA and CDR2 SQIVND come from the germline V gene (reference sequence). CDR3 in amino acids: CASSRGRTGAVEGYGYTF. Written as DNA, the CDR3 is TGTGCCAGTAGTCGCGGTCGGACAGGTGCCGTGGAAGGATATGGCTACACCTTC.

The CDR3 DNA follows: TGTGCCATCAGTGCTCGACTAGCGGGAGATGCCTACAATGAGCAGTTCTTC. It yields the protein CAISARLAGDAYNEQFF. The chain uses TRBV10-3 and TRBJ2-1; TRBD2 agrees at 12 bases. V lost 4 bases to trimming and J lost 2 bases; unmatched junction nucleotides: 6. CDR1 is ENHRY and CDR2 is SYGVKD in the germline V gene. The CDR3 is 17 residues long.

The chain links TRBV28 to TRBJ2-7, with D perhaps TRBD1 (6 bases). Trimming shortened V by 2 bases and J by 6 bases, and 11 bases separated the two germline ends. CDR1 is MDHEN and CDR2 is SYDVKM in the germline V gene. There are 13 residues in the CDR3. The CDR3 DNA reads TGTGCCAGCAGTTTAGTCCCCAGGGGCGAGCAGTACGTC. It codes for CASSLVPRGEQYV.

The rearrangement links TRBV7-2 to TRBJ1-3; tentatively, D is TRBD1 (6 bases). The CDR3 spans 11 residues. Trimming left V 6 bases short and J 8 bases short, with 8 bases between. Germline V gene lookup returns CDR1 SGHTA and CDR2 FQGNSA. This CDR3 is CASRQGDTIYF. In DNA form, the CDR3 reads TGTGCCAGCAGACAGGGTGACACCATATATTTT.